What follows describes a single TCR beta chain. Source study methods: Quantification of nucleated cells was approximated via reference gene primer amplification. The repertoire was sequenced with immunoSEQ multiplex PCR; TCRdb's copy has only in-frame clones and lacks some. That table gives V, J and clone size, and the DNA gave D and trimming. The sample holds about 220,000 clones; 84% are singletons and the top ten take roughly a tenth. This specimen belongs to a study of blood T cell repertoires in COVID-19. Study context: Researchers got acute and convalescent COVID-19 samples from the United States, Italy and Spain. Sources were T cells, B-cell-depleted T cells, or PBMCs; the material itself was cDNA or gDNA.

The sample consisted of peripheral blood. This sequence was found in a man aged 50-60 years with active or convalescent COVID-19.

The CDR3, as DNA: TGTGCCAGCAGCAAAAGGGGACTAGCGGGATTTGGGGATACGCAGTATTTT. Its translation: CASSKRGLAGFGDTQYF. The genes are TRBV7-3 and TRBJ2-3; 13 positions match TRBD2. The CDR3 totals 17 residues. The ends lost 5 bases at V and 6 bases at J; junction bases unmatched: 11. CDR1 SGHTA and CDR2 FQGTGA come from the germline V gene.